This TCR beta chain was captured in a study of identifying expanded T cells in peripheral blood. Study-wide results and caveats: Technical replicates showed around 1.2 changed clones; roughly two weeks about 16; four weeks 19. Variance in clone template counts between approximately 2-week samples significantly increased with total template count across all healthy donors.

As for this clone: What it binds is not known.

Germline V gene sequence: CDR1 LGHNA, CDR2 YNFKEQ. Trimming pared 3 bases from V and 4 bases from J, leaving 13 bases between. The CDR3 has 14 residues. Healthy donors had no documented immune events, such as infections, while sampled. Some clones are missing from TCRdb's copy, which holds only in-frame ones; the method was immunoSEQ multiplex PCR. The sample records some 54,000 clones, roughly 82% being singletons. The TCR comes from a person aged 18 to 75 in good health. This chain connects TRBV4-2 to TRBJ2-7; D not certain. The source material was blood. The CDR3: CASSQERLDYEQYF. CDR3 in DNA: TGTGCCAGCAGCCAGGAACGGCTCGATTACGAGCAGTACTTC.